Reported below is one T cell receptor beta chain. These data come from a study of blood T cell repertoires in COVID-19. Assay: immunoSEQ multiplex PCR; the TCRdb copy retains only in-frame clones and omits some. Here the sample spans about 190,000 clones, 70% to 90% being singletons. Deletions cut 4 bases from V and 4 bases from J, with 8 bases between. This CDR3 is 13 amino acids long. Germline CDR1 is LGHNA and CDR2 is YNFKEQ. Sequences were obtained from peripheral blood. V usage is TRBV4-2 and J usage is TRBJ2-1, with D unresolved. This TCR derives from a man between 40 and 49 years old with active or convalescent COVID-19. The CDR3 sequence: CASSLSRYNEQFF. DNA of the CDR3: TGTGCCAGCAGCCTCTCTCGGTACAATGAGCAGTTCTTC.